This entry concerns a single TCR beta chain. Its antigen is currently unknown. Germline V gene lookup returns CDR1 LGHNA and CDR2 YNFKEQ. The CDR3 spans 14 residues. Trimming shortened V by 0 bases and J by 10 bases, and 13 bases separated the two germline ends. PCR involved 60 Vbeta and 13 Jbeta primers. The protocol was immunoSEQ multiplex PCR, while the TCRdb copy is restricted to in-frame clones and leaves out a portion. The sample has some 130,000 clones, about four fifths seen once. The data stem from a study of cytomegalovirus exposure and HLA in healthy donors. Study-wide findings and caveats: TCR beta sequences reportedly predicted most subjects' HLA-A and HLA-B alleles accurately. There was a cluster of highly shared sequence variants that was likely a sequencing artifact. Of the V segments, some could not be distinguished, including TRBV6-2 and TRBV6-3, and were excluded.

This chain uses TRBV4-2 with TRBJ2-1; D is possibly TRBD2 (6 bases). The sequence was obtained from a male donor in good health and CMV-seropositive. What was sequenced was PBMCs. The CDR3 nucleotides read TGTGCCAGCAGCCAAGATCCCAACAGCGGGGAGCAGTTCTTC. It is translated as CASSQDPNSGEQFF.